Shown below are 22 T cell receptor beta chains from a single sample sequenced in a study of control samples from healthy donors and cancer patients. Method: immunoSEQ multiplex PCR; TCRdb's copy keeps in-frame clones and lacks some. The sample lists fewer than 200,000 clones, 90% seen once, with 1.4% in the top ten. Sample: blood. Every receptor here comes from a woman aged 45-65 years in good health.

The CDR3 nucleotides are TGTGCCAGCAGTGAGTCGGGGTCTGGAAACACCATATATTTT. Its protein product is CASSESGSGNTIYF. V gene TRBV6-1 combines with J gene TRBJ1-3; D is undetermined. The germline V and J ends were trimmed by 3 bases and 1 base, with 7 bases remaining between them. The germline V gene has CDR1 MNHNS and CDR2 SASEGT. The CDR3 runs 14 residues.

The chain links TRBV12-3 or TRBV12-4 to TRBJ2-7; D is ambiguous. V was cut by 1 base and J by 4 bases, with 5 bases left in between. The CDR3 sequence is 12 residues long. CDR3 DNA sequence: TGTGCCAGCAGTTTAGGGCGGTACGAGCAGTACTTC. Translated: CASSLGRYEQYF.

This clone came up a few times. This chain connects TRBV7-2 to TRBJ2-2; no definite D call. Germline CDR1 SGHTA, CDR2 FQGNSA. The CDR3 contains 17 residues. V was clipped by 5 bases and J by 4 bases, with 20 bases between them. CDR3 sequence: CASSHHISGPGTGELFF. Written as DNA, the CDR3 is TGTGCCAGCAGCCACCACATTTCGGGTCCGGGCACCGGGGAGCTGTTTTTT.

A note on this clone: Within the sample, other DNA sequences also encode this same CDR3. This rearrangement joins TRBV18 to TRBJ2-1; 7 bases fit TRBD1. The CDR3 has 13 amino acids. Per the germline V gene, CDR1 is KGHSH and CDR2 is LQKENI. Trimming cost V 2 bases and J 5 bases; bases outside gene matches: 0. The CDR3 DNA reads TGTGCCAGCTCACCAGGACAGGACAATGAGCAGTTCTTC. It codes for CASSPGQDNEQFF.

The chain combines TRBV19 with TRBJ2-5; D may be TRBD1 (5 bases). V was cut by 3 bases and J by 1 base, with 21 bases left in between. The CDR3 consists of 18 residues. Germline CDR1 is LNHDA and CDR2 is SQIVND (reference sequence). CDR3 coding DNA: TGTGCCAGTAGTATCCAAATGAGAGTAAGGGGCGGCCAAGAGACCCAGTACTTC. Translation gives CASSIQMRVRGGQETQYF.

The gene calls are TRBV5-4 and TRBJ1-2; D possibly corresponds to TRBD1 (5 bases). CDR1 and CDR2 from the germline V gene are SGHNT and YYREEE (reference sequence). The CDR3 extends over 14 amino acids. With 3 bases removed from V and 2 bases from J, the gap between germline ends came to 11 bases. The CDR3 coding sequence is TGTGCCAGCAGCTCGGGACCGGAGAACTATGGCTACACCTTC. This encodes CASSSGPENYGYTF.

The chain employs TRBV6-5 and TRBJ1-2; D is unresolved. Trimming cost V 0 bases and J 5 bases, with 13 bases left between them. Germline loops: CDR1 MNHEY, CDR2 SVGAGI. CDR3 length: 15 amino acids. CDR3 DNA sequence: TGTGCCAGCAGTTACTCGAATAGGCTGGGGTATGGCTACACCTTC. It yields the protein CASSYSNRLGYGYTF.

CDR3 sequence (DNA): TGTGCCAGCAGCTGGGGCAGGGGCGACAATCAGCCCCAGCATTTT. It yields the protein CASSWGRGDNQPQHF. J is TRBJ1-5 and V is TRBV11-2; D is perhaps TRBD1 (6 bases). This CDR3 spans 15 amino acids. The V end lost 4 bases, the J end lost 3 bases, and 13 bases lay between the germline ends. Germline CDR1 SGHAT, CDR2 FQNNGV.

The chain uses TRBV11-3 and TRBJ2-5; tentatively, D is TRBD2 (7 bases). V lost 5 bases, J lost 4 bases, and 14 bases lay in between. The CDR3 is 14 amino acids. Per the germline V gene, CDR1 is SGHNT and CDR2 is YENEEA. This CDR3 is CASSLRGGRETQYF. DNA for the CDR3: TGTGCCAGCAGCCTCAGGGGCGGGAGAGAGACCCAGTACTTC.

Comments on this clone: One end of the junction does not line up with germline, which may come from a read error. V is TRBV12-3 or TRBV12-4 and J is TRBJ1-2, with TRBD1 as a possible D gene (5 bases). This CDR3 is 13 amino acids long. The DNA for the CDR3 is TGTGCCAGCAGTTTGGGGCAGAGGGACCGCCTTTCCTTC. Its protein product is CASSLGQRDRLSF.

The gene calls are TRBV7-2 and TRBJ1-2; 7 bases align to TRBD1. CDR1 and CDR2 (germline): SGHTA, FQGNSA. This CDR3 spans 15 amino acids. With 5 bases clipped from V and 3 bases from J, the junction kept 9 bases outside the gene matches. The CDR3 spells CASSLWGQRDYGYTF. CDR3 coding DNA: TGTGCCAGCAGCCTGTGGGGACAGAGAGACTATGGCTACACCTTC.

The chain employs TRBV5-1 and TRBJ2-5; TRBD1 matches 7 bases. CDR1 is SGHRS and CDR2 is YFSETQ in the germline V gene. V shed 6 bases, J shed 4 bases, and the junction held 12 bases outside the gene matches. The CDR3 totals 15 residues. CDR3 residues: CASISTGKSGETQYF. The CDR3 DNA follows: TGCGCCAGCATCTCGACAGGGAAATCGGGAGAGACCCAGTACTTC.

The CDR3 spells CASSSEFPGGYTF. DNA of the CDR3: TGTGCCAGCAGTAGTGAATTCCCGGGGGGCTACACCTTC. The V gene is TRBV28, the J gene TRBJ1-2, with no clear D. The CDR3 runs to 13 residues. With 5 bases removed from V and 8 bases from J, the gap between germline ends came to 15 bases. Germline V gives CDR1 MDHEN, CDR2 SYDVKM.

DNA for the CDR3: TGCGCCAGCAGCCAAGAATTTGGACTAGCGGGTTACGAGCAGTACTTC. It yields the protein CASSQEFGLAGYEQYF. The V gene is TRBV4-3, the J gene TRBJ2-7; TRBD2 agrees at 11 bases. The CDR3 has 16 residues. Germline values: CDR1 LGHNA, CDR2 YSLEER. V lost 0 bases to trimming and J lost 4 bases; unmatched junction nucleotides: 5.

The chain links TRBV7-2 to TRBJ1-6; 8 nucleotides match TRBD1. The CDR3 loop spans 15 amino acids. Germline CDR1 and CDR2: SGHTA and FQGNSA. Unmatched junction bases numbered 7, after V lost 3 bases and J lost 9 bases. This chain's CDR3 is CASSLPLDRASPLHF. The CDR3 coding sequence is TGTGCCAGCAGCTTGCCTCTGGACAGGGCTTCACCCCTCCACTTT.

V gene TRBV21-1 combines with J gene TRBJ1-5. TRBV21-1 is termed a pseudogene. This CDR3 comprises 18 residues. The DNA for the CDR3 is TGTGCCAGCAGCAAAGTCGGTGCTGTGGTAAACCTCAATCAGCCCCAGCATTTT. This translates into CASSKVGAVVNLNQPQHF.

This clone was seen once. This rearrangement joins TRBV27 to TRBJ1-3; 8 bases match TRBD1. V lost 6 bases to trimming and J lost 3 bases; unmatched junction nucleotides: 1. The CDR3 covers 13 residues. CDR1 and CDR2 from the germline V gene are MNHEY and SMNVEV (reference sequence). This CDR3 is CASSRGLGNTIYF. The CDR3 DNA reads as TGTGCCAGCAGCAGGGGGCTTGGAAACACCATATATTTT.

This chain links TRBV2 with TRBJ1-6; maybe TRBD1 (5 bases). The V end was cut by 3 bases, the J end by 7 bases, with 10 bases between. This CDR3 spans 14 amino acids. Germline V gene lookup returns CDR1 SNHLY and CDR2 FYNNEI. The CDR3, as DNA: TGTGCCAGCAGTGAGCAGGGAAGGAATTCACCCCTCCACTTT. Protein: CASSEQGRNSPLHF. The whole variable domain, remainder taken from reference TRBV2 and TRBJ1-6, is EPEVTQTPSHQVTQMGQEVILRCVPISNHLYFYWYRQILGQKVEFLVSFYNNEISEKSEIFDDQFSVERPDGSNFTLKIRSTKLEDSAMYFCASSEQGRNSPLHFGNGTRLTVT.

In nucleotides, the CDR3 is TGTGCCACACGCCAAAGGGAGTCCGCTGAAGCTTTCTTT. Protein product: CATRQRESAEAFF. The V and J genes are TRBV24-1 and TRBJ1-1; D unclear. Germline V gene sequence: CDR1 KGHDR, CDR2 SFDVKD. The CDR3 has 13 amino acids. The V gene lost 10 bases and the J gene lost 6 bases, with 17 bases spanning the gap.

The chain carries TRBV12-3 or TRBV12-4 and TRBJ2-4; TRBD1 matches 7 bases. This CDR3 has 13 residues. V shed 1 base, J shed 6 bases, and the junction held 0 bases outside the gene matches. CDR3 sequence reads: CASSLGQGNIQYF. The CDR3 nucleotides are TGTGCCAGCAGTTTAGGACAGGGAAACATTCAGTACTTC.

In its sample, this clone was seen once. The chain employs TRBV5-1 and TRBJ1-3; no definite D call. CDR1 and CDR2 from the germline V gene are SGHRS and YFSETQ. The CDR3 covers 15 residues. V lost 4 bases and J lost 2, with 13 bases in between. CDR3 region: CASSEFGPPGNTIYF. Written as DNA, the CDR3 is TGCGCCAGCAGCGAGTTCGGCCCCCCTGGAAACACCATATATTTT.

CDR3 DNA: TGTGCCAGCAGCTTGGGGGGTTTCCACACTGAAGCTTTCTTT. The encoded protein is CASSLGGFHTEAFF. The chain couples TRBV5-8 to TRBJ1-1; the D is unclear. The CDR3 runs 14 residues. The V gene's germline CDR1 is SGHTS and CDR2 YDEGEE. V gave up 0 bases and J gave up 3 bases, with 9 bases separating them.